Below, one T cell receptor beta chain is given with its context. What it binds is unknown. The germline CDR1 and CDR2 sequences are SGHKS and YYEKEE (reference sequence). The ends lost 0 bases at V and 3 bases at J; junction bases unmatched: 2. CDR3 length: 15 residues. Clones were read by immunoSEQ multiplex PCR, and TCRdb kept only the in-frame ones, dropping some. This table holds some 10,000 clones, roughly 82% found once. The sample is drawn from a study of follicular helper T cells after annual influenza vaccination. Overall study results and limits: For non-cTfh compartments, undersampling could not be ruled out. Day 7 ICOS+CD38+ clones later appeared mostly in ICOS-CD38- cTfh.

This chain links TRBV5-5 with TRBJ2-1, with 8 positions matching TRBD2. The starting material was CXCR5- memory CD4+ T cells sorted from blood, obtained 6 weeks after influenza vaccination. This clonotype was sampled from an adult who received the influenza vaccine. CDR3 sequence: CASSLGTSFYNEQFF. CDR3 DNA: TGTGCCAGCAGCTTGGGGACTAGCTTCTACAATGAGCAGTTCTTC.